This entry lists 11 T cell receptor beta chains sequenced from one sample in a study of OX40 agonist ivuxolimab in advanced cancers. Clones were read by immunoSEQ multiplex PCR, and TCRdb kept only the in-frame ones, dropping some. The sample has over 55,000 clones, 84% seen once; the top ten hold around 0.78%. This material consisted of CD4+ or CD8+ T cells sorted from blood, taken in a trial of the OX40 agonist ivuxolimab. Receptors were obtained from an adult with an advanced solid tumor such as melanoma, head and neck, liver or kidney cancer.

This chain links TRBV2 with TRBJ1-2; 9 nucleotides align to TRBD1. There are 14 residues in the CDR3. In germline, CDR1 is SNHLY, CDR2 FYNNEI. V shed 4 bases, J shed 10 bases, and the junction held 10 bases outside the gene matches. In DNA, the CDR3 is TGTGCCAGCAGTGTTACCCGGACAGGGGTCTACTACACCTTC. Its protein product is CASSVTRTGVYYTF.

The chain joins TRBV2 to TRBJ2-5, with 12 nucleotides matching TRBD2. The junction had 2 bases not matched to a gene; V was cut back by 2 bases and J by 4 bases. The germline gives CDR1 SNHLY, CDR2 FYNNEI. The CDR3 is made up of 15 amino acids. The CDR3 is CASSELAGGGETQYF. The CDR3 nucleotides read TGTGCCAGCAGTGAACTAGCGGGAGGGGGAGAGACCCAGTACTTC.

The rearrangement joins TRBV6-1 to TRBJ2-7; possible D gene TRBD1, 6 bases. Germline V gene lookup returns CDR1 MNHNS and CDR2 SASEGT. Trimming pared 7 bases from V and 0 bases from J, leaving 13 bases between. The CDR3 has 14 amino acids. CDR3 region: CASTPQTGSYEQYF. Written as DNA, the CDR3 is TGTGCCAGCACCCCCCAGACAGGCTCCTACGAGCAGTACTTC.

V and J are TRBV19 and TRBJ2-1, with 13 bases matching TRBD2. Germline CDR1 is LNHDA and CDR2 is SQIVND (reference sequence). V shed 4 bases, J shed 8 bases, and the junction held 11 bases outside the gene matches. The CDR3 length is 17 residues. Here the CDR3 DNA reads TGTGCCAGTAGTAGGCGGGGGACTAGCGGGATTAGCTATGAGCAGTTCTTC. Translated: CASSRRGTSGISYEQFF.

The rearrangement joins TRBV6-4 to TRBJ1-3; D is ambiguous. The germline CDR1 and CDR2 sequences are MRHNA and SNTAGT. The CDR3 has 13 amino acids. The germline V and J ends were trimmed by 4 bases and 9 bases, with 13 bases remaining between them. CDR3 region: CASSVLTPSTIYF. CDR3 DNA: TGTGCCAGCAGTGTCTTAACACCTTCCACCATATATTTT.

The chain has TRBV27 and TRBJ1-1; D may be TRBD1 (6 bases). This CDR3 region has 16 residues. Trimming removed 7 bases at V and 5 bases at J, with 23 bases between. CDR1 is MNHEY, CDR2 SMNVEV, per germline (reference sequence). The CDR3 spells CASTTWGGGRWTEAFF. The CDR3 coding sequence is TGTGCCAGCACTACCTGGGGAGGGGGGCGATGGACTGAAGCTTTCTTT.

J is TRBJ1-5 and V is TRBV28, with D unclear. Trimming pared 2 bases from V and 4 bases from J, leaving 15 bases between. Germline CDR1 reads MDHEN; CDR2 reads SYDVKM. The CDR3 loop spans 16 amino acids. CDR3 nucleotides: TGTGCCAGCAGTTTAGAAGGGAGGTGGGAAAATCAGCCCCAGCATTTT. Encoded protein: CASSLEGRWENQPQHF. Full variable domain (rest looked up from reference TRBV28 and TRBJ1-5): DVKVTQSSRYLVKRTGEKVFLECVQDMDHENMFWYRQDPGLGLRLIYFSYDVKMKEKGDIPEGYSVSREKKERFSLILESASTNQTSMYLCASSLEGRWENQPQHFGDGTRLSIL.

V and J are TRBV29-1 and TRBJ1-1; possible D gene TRBD1, 6 bases. The CDR3 loop spans 13 amino acids. V was clipped by 2 bases and J by 3 bases, with 10 bases between them. Germline values: CDR1 SQVTM, CDR2 ANQGSEA. CDR3 protein: CSVERGGYTEAFF. The CDR3 DNA reads TGCAGCGTTGAAAGGGGGGGGTACACTGAAGCTTTCTTT.

This chain uses TRBV19 with TRBJ1-2; 7 nucleotides align to TRBD1. This CDR3 contains 16 residues. V was clipped by 10 bases and J by 4 bases; unmatched bases: 18. Germline V gives CDR1 LNHDA, CDR2 SQIVND (reference sequence). The CDR3 region has the DNA TGTGCCACTACACAGGGGCCAACGGTATCGGGCTATGGCTACACCTTC. Encoded protein: CATTQGPTVSGYGYTF.

The chain carries TRBV7-9 and TRBJ2-7; 8 positions match TRBD2. The V gene end was trimmed by 5 bases and the J gene end by 4 bases; junction bases not matched to a gene: 10. Germline V gives CDR1 SEHNR, CDR2 FQNEAQ (reference sequence). The CDR3 extends over 15 amino acids. The CDR3 reads CASSAAGGWRYEQYF. CDR3 DNA: TGTGCCAGCAGCGCCGCGGGGGGCTGGCGGTACGAGCAGTACTTC.

V usage is TRBV7-2 and J usage is TRBJ2-2; 9 nucleotides match TRBD1. Germline V gene data show CDR1 as SGHTA and CDR2 as FQGNSA. The CDR3 is 16 residues long. Germline trimming cut 6 bases from V and 6 bases from J; bases unmatched to any gene: 11. The CDR3 DNA reads TGTGCCAGCAGAAGACCCGGGACAGGGAGGCCCGGGGAGCTGTTTTTT. Protein: CASRRPGTGRPGELFF.